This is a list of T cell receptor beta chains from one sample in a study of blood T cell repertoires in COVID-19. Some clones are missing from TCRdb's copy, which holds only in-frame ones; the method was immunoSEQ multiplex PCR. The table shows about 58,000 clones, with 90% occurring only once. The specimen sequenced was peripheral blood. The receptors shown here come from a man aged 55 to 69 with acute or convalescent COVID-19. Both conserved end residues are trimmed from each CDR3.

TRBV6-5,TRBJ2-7,ASRLSGRAAYEQY
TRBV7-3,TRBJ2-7,ASSQTGGRTDEQY
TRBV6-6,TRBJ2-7,ASSYFTGSYEQY
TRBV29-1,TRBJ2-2,SVQPTGGFNTGELF
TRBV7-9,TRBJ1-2,ASSSTGFYGYT
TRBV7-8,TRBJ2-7,ASSSHSYEQY
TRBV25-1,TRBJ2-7,ASSESGTGAFSYEQY
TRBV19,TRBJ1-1,ASSLGRVNTEAF
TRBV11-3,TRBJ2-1,ASSGTSGSNEQF
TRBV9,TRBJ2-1,ASSVANQAQMGEQF
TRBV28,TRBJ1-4,ATTTWGVRGEKLF
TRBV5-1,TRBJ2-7,ASSLDGTLGDEQY
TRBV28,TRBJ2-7,ASSLRLSGGFDYEQY
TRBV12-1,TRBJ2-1,ASSFDGRECYNEQF
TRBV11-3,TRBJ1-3,ASSPRVLSGNTIY
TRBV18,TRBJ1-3,ASSPRDIRNTIY
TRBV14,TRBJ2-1,ASSPLAGVGDEQF
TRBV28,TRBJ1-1,ASNIVGHENTEAF
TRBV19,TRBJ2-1,ASSSRTWGAYNEQF
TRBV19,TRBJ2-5,ASSIGQGRETQY
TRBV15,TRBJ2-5,ATSRDPLETQY
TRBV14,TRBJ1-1,ASSLLSLLNTEAF
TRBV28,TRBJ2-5,ASSRGQELPWTQY
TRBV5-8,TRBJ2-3,ASSHGGESTDTQY
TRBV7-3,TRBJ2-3,ASSSGAGSDTQY
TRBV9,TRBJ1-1,ASSVSIRGGDTEAF
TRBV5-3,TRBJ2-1,ARSYPRNARVHEQF
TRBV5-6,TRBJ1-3,ASSLARNTIY
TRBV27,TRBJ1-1,ASSLTKTGGLDGTEAF
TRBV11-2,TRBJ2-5,ASSFPGLANQETQY
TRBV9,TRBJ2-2,ASSLGLAGTGELF
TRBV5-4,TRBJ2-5,ASSPTRDRAQETQY
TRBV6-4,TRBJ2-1,ASSDGTPYNEQF
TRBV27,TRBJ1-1,ASVLNTEAF
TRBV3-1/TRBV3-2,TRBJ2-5,ASSQDSLAETQY
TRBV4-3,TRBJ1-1,ASSQGSGNTEAF
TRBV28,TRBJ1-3,ASSFPTQRRGNTIY
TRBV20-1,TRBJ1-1,SAILQGGAF
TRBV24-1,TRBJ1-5,ATSDAGTSTNQPQH
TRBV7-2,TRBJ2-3,ASSPLIATDTQY
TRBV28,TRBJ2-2,ASSFRGPRGTGELF
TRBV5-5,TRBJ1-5,ASSPWTGTHSNQPQH
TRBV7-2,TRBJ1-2,ASSRDSHYGYT
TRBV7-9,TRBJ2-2,ASSFLRQTGELF
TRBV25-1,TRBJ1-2,ASSEWPGQGSDYGYT
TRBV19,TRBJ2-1,ASRVTGGSYNEQF